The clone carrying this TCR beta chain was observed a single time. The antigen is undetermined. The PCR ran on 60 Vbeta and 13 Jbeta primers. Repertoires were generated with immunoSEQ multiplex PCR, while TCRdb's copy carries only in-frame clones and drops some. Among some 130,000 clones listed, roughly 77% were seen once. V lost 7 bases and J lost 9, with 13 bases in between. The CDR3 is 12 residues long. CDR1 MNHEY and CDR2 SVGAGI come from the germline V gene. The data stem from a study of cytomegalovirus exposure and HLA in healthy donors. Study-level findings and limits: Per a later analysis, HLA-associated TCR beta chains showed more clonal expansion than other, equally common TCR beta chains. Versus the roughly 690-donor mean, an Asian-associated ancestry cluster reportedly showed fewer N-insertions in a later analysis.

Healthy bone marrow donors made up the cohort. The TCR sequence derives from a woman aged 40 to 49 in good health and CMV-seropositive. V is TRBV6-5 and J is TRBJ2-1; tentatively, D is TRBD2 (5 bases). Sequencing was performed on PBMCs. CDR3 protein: CASTGRFGEQFF. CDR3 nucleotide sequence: TGTGCCAGCACGGGGAGATTCGGTGAGCAGTTCTTC.